Detailed here is one TCR beta chain. Its target is unknown. 60 Vbeta and 13 Jbeta primers were used in PCR. TCRdb's copy holds only in-frame clones and misses some; the assay was immunoSEQ multiplex PCR. The sample includes roughly 100,000 clones, 81% of them seen just once. This sample is part of a study of cytomegalovirus exposure and HLA in healthy donors. Germline assignment: CDR1 SGHDT and CDR2 YYEEEE. The CDR3 totals 16 residues. V was clipped by 1 base and J by 5 bases; unmatched bases: 10. Study-wide findings and caveats: With further analysis later on, most CMV-associated TCR beta chains appeared HLA-restricted. Per published accounts, TCR beta sequences correctly predicted the HLA-A and HLA-B alleles of most subjects. Prior analysis indicated that the majority of TCR beta V segments exhibited productivity approximately 87% or approximately 30% of the time. A later analysis found common viral pathogens apparently linked to several of the most significant clusters.

The source material was PBMCs. This chain connects TRBV5-6 to TRBJ2-3; TRBD2 agrees at 7 bases. The clonotype comes from a human donor in good health. This CDR3 is CASSLLRGSRRDTQYF. The CDR3 DNA is TGTGCCAGCAGCTTGTTGCGGGGGAGTCGAAGAGATACGCAGTATTTT.